Listed here are 7 T cell receptor beta chains from one sample, sequenced in a study of T cells expressing NK-cell markers. Using the 5' RACE reads, TCRdb records one entry per CDR3 protein without DNA. Its clone listing holds 440,000 or so distinct CDR3 sequences. The specimen sequenced was blood T cells: a sorted CD56 or NKG2C T cell subset, CD4+ or CD8+ T cells, or bulk PBMC T cells (not recorded which). The source of these receptors is a woman between 18 and 69 years old in good health.

The V call is TRBV18, the J call TRBJ2-5; lacking DNA, the TRBD2 call made by TCRdb goes unchecked. In germline, CDR1 is KGHSH, CDR2 LQKENI. This CDR3 has 15 amino acids. The CDR3: CASSASLAGEETQYF.

The genes are TRBV7-9 and TRBJ1-1. The CDR3 covers 14 residues. Germline loops: CDR1 SEHNR, CDR2 FQNEAQ (reference sequence). CDR3: CASSTQPTDTEAFF.

V usage is TRBV6-5 and J usage is TRBJ2-1; TCRdb's D call of TRBD1 is untestable without DNA. CDR3 length: 15 amino acids. CDR1 MNHEY and CDR2 SVGAGI come from the germline V gene. The CDR3 loop reads CASSYSAGEGNEQFF.

The chain has TRBV7-2 and TRBJ2-7; TCRdb lists TRBD1, though no DNA is available to test this call. Germline lookup yields CDR1 SGHTA and CDR2 FQGNSA. The CDR3 spans 15 residues. This CDR3 is CASSLGQGHYYEQYF.

The chain employs TRBV4-3 and TRBJ2-1; the TCRdb call, TRBD1, lacks DNA for checking. The CDR3 covers 18 residues. Per germline, CDR1 LGHNA and CDR2 YSLEER. This chain's CDR3 is CASSQDPSTPPRFYEQFF.

The chain is built from TRBV24-1 and TRBJ2-5; TCRdb lists TRBD1, though no DNA is available to test this call. The germline gives CDR1 KGHDR, CDR2 SFDVKD. CDR3 size: 15 residues. CDR3 loop: CATSDLHRGQETQYF.

The chain joins TRBV18 to TRBJ2-1. This CDR3 comprises 14 residues. CDR1 and CDR2 from the germline V gene are KGHSH and LQKENI. The CDR3: CASSPPTIPLSQFF.